This T cell receptor beta chain appears in the sequencing data of a study of vaccination effects on CD4 cells after COVID-19 (dated 2022 in TCRdb). With respect to the entire study: Participants received two doses of either the BNT162b2 or the mRNA-1273 mRNA SARS-CoV-2 vaccine. The study compared SARS-CoV-2 spike-specific CD4+ TCR repertoires before and after mRNA vaccination in COVID-19 convalescent patients and infection-naive vaccine recipients. Altogether, some 11 COVID-19 convalescent patients and 4 SARS-CoV-2-naive healthy vaccine recipients made up the full study. The Oncomine TCR Beta short-read assay on an Illumina iSeq 100 was used to sequence cultures from other donors in the study.

Overall study results and their limits: Marked clonal contraction was observed in both infection-induced and vaccine-induced clones at late post-vaccination timepoints, consistent with waning T cell responses. In healthy vaccine recipients, vaccine-induced clones were almost all SARS-CoV-2 mono-reactive, with only 1 of 255 cross-reactive with common cold coronaviruses. The study was limited by a small number of convalescent patients, and early post-infection timepoints were lacking.

This clone appeared a single time. Its antigen remains unidentified. There are no base qualities to consult, and no much larger clone falls within one base. In the germline V gene, CDR1 corresponds to SGHRS and CDR2 to YFSETQ. V loses 6 bases, J loses 3 bases, and the germline ends lie 18 bases apart. The CDR3, from cysteine to phenylalanine, totals 15 residues. Solely the CDR3 DNA is kept, with 45 bases framed from the first base. The ViraFEST assay stimulated PBMC with viral peptide pools and then used TCR sequencing to identify antigen-specific CD4+ T cell clonotypes by expansion. After more than nine days of culture, CD4+ T cells were isolated with the EasySep CD4+ T cell isolation kit. Negative nucleocapsid antibody results before and after vaccination confirmed that the healthy vaccine recipients had no prior SARS-CoV-2 infection. Roughly 2 million PBMC per well were cultured in IMDM with roughly 5% human AB serum, 10 IU/ml IL-2 and gentamicin, plus 10 ug/ml peptides. Half of the culture medium was replaced with fresh IL-2-containing medium on days 3 and 7. Unless noted otherwise, every peptide stimulation condition was grown in triplicate wells. Using Ficoll-Paque Plus gradient centrifugation, PBMC were separated from whole blood and then either used fresh or cryopreserved at -140C. The spike proteins of SARS-CoV-2 and of the common cold coronaviruses HCoV-NL63, HCoV-OC43 and HCoV-229E were spanned by overlapping peptide pools. Genomic DNA was extracted from cultured CD4+ T cells with the QIAamp micro DNA kit.

Libraries were prepared through the immunoSEQ multiplex PCR assay. DNA from the cultured and isolated CD4+ T cells underwent TCR beta CDR3 sequencing. On the study's bioinformatics: Non-productive TCR sequences were removed and reads were trimmed to the CDR3 region, keeping CDR3s of at least 7 amino acids. Antigen-specific clonotypes were identified with the MANAFEST web app by comparing expansion in peptide wells against reference cultures. To be called positive, a clone needed expansion at FDR<0.05 compared with the reference and with all other wells, an odds ratio greater than 5, and a frequency greater than 0.1% in two replicate wells. A clonotype was called cross-reactive if it was significantly expanded both in SARS-CoV-2 spike wells and in at least one common cold coronavirus spike condition. CDR3 similarity was assessed by Levenshtein distance using the stringdist R package, and unrooted trees were constructed with ape in R 3.6.1. TCRdb limited this immuneACCESS table to in-frame rearrangements with V and J called. A share of clones is missing; checked studies link under half to unresolved V genes, and the rest is unexplained. V, J and clone size are those of that table, while D and trimming were read from the DNA. Within this sample are roughly 42,000 clones, with 70% of them counted one time only. Approximately 24% of the sample goes to the ten largest clones.

This TCR was recovered from a human donor who received a COVID-19 vaccine. Specimen: CD4+ T cells from PBMCs cultured with HCoV-OC43 spike peptides, collected before COVID-19 vaccination. Per the publication, the cell subset or site label means: HCoV-OC43 spike overlapping peptide pool stimulation. The chain was built from TRBV5-1 and TRBJ2-5, with a weak D call of TRBD1 (6 bases match). The nucleotides read TGCGCCAGCACAGAGGACAGATTGGGGGAAGAGACCCAGTACTTC. Translated, this gives CASTEDRLGEETQYF.